This T cell receptor (beta chain) emerged from a study of blood T cell repertoires in COVID-19. The wider study: The United States, Italy and Spain provided the acute and convalescent COVID-19 samples. PBMCs, B-cell-depleted T cells, or T cells were the source of the cDNA or gDNA that made up the material.

The CDR3 loop spans 16 amino acids. Per germline, CDR1 MDHEN and CDR2 SYDVKM. V was cut by 1 base and J by 0 bases, with 10 bases left in between. Under the authors' procedure: Quantification of nucleated cells was approximated via reference gene primer amplification. Clones were read by immunoSEQ multiplex PCR, and TCRdb kept only the in-frame ones, dropping some. The V and J calls and clone size are taken from that table; D and trimming were inferred from the DNA. The table has some 170,000 clones, about 80% seen once; the top ten hold almost 8.5%. The J gene is TRBJ1-3, the V gene TRBV28, with D unclear. This clonotype was obtained from a woman between 70 and 85 years old with acute or convalescent COVID-19. Input material: peripheral blood. The CDR3 DNA reads as TGTGCCAGCAGTTTATCCCCTTCTTACTCTGGAAACACCATATATTTT. It yields the protein CASSLSPSYSGNTIYF.